In its sample, the clone carrying this T cell receptor beta chain was seen many times. Both TCRalpha and TCRbeta chains were reverse transcribed with V-gene-specific primers. TCR amplification ran 15 to 25 PCR cycles using constant-region and V-primer adapter primers. Using its own MiXCR run on the reads, TCRdb lists one record per CDR3 protein. The sample lists 45,000 to 75,000 distinct CDR3 sequences; under 30% were seen once. These data belong to a study of low-dose radiotherapy and immunotherapy resistance in tumors. Overall study context: The patients were given nivolumab 240 mg every two weeks and ipilimumab 1 mg/kg every six weeks, through an intravenous route.

CDR1 and CDR2 from the germline V gene are ENHRY and SYGVKD. The CDR3 sequence is 16 residues long. Trimming at V came to 7 bases and at J to 9 bases, leaving 11 bases not matched to a gene. The sample's time point: before trial treatment. Sequences were derived from PBMCs, sampled before treatment. This rearrangement joins TRBV10-3 to TRBJ2-1; 14 bases agree with TRBD2. The origin of this receptor is a male donor with prostate cancer. CDR3 in amino acids: CAITPATSGRASEQFF. In nucleotides, the CDR3 is TGTGCCATCACCCCAGCGACTAGCGGGAGGGCATCTGAGCAGTTCTTC.